This TCR beta chain was retrieved from a study of identical twins. The study, taken as a whole, reports: Weaker excess twin sharing was observed in beta out-of-frame sequences. Because invariant MAIT and iNKT cells could be present, zero-insertion analyses could be partly confounded.

V lost 3 bases to trimming and J lost 0 bases, with 12 bases between them. This CDR3 region has 15 residues. Notes on this clonotype: The antigen is not known.

A single record per CDR3 protein comes from TCRdb applying MiXCR to the 5' RACE reads. Found here are roughly 1.6 million distinct CDR3 sequences, roughly 35% of them singletons; the top ten hold about 0.27%. Among all donors, each was a healthy Caucasian. The clonotype originates from a newborn girl in good health. V gene TRBV12-3 or TRBV12-4 combines with J gene TRBJ2-7; TRBD1 might be the D (6 bases). The source material was cord blood. This chain's CDR3 is CASSLGADSSYEQYF. The CDR3 nucleotides are TGTGCCAGCAGTTTGGGCGCGGACAGCTCCTACGAGCAGTACTTC.